Listed here is a single T cell receptor (beta chain). In the authors' methods: From reference gene primer amplification, estimates of nucleated cell counts were derived. TCRdb keeps only in-frame clones here, not all; method: immunoSEQ multiplex PCR. The V and J calls and the clone size are those of that table, but D and trimming were determined from the DNA. This table holds tens of thousands of clones, 70% to 80% found once. This record belongs to a study of blood T cell repertoires in COVID-19. The V gene lost 3 bases and the J gene lost 8 bases, with 13 bases spanning the gap. Germline assignment: CDR1 KGHSH and CDR2 LQKENI. This CDR3 spans 14 amino acids.

The TCR comes from a human donor in a cohort sampled during active COVID-19. The sample was peripheral blood. The gene calls are TRBV18 and TRBJ2-2, with D perhaps matching TRBD1 (6 bases). Written as DNA, the CDR3 is TGTGCCAGCTCACCTGACAGGATGGTTGGGGAGCTGTTTTTT. It translates to CASSPDRMVGELFF.